This entry lists 23 T cell receptor beta chains sequenced from one sample in a study of T cells in localized non-small cell lung cancer. The repertoire was sequenced with immunoSEQ multiplex PCR; TCRdb's copy has only in-frame clones and lacks some. The profile shows about 34,000 clones, approximately 91% of them singletons. The sequences come from peripheral blood, collected before any cancer treatment. The origin of the receptors is a woman between 40 and 69 years old with stage I lung adenocarcinoma.

The chain recombines TRBV18 with TRBJ2-7; D uncertain. V was cut by 6 bases and J by 3 bases, with 6 bases left in between. The CDR3 totals 11 residues. Per the germline V gene, CDR1 is KGHSH and CDR2 is LQKENI. The CDR3 loop reads CASSGNYEQYF. The CDR3 nucleotides are TGTGCCAGCTCGGGAAACTACGAGCAGTACTTC.

J is TRBJ2-4 and V is TRBV19; unclear D gene. Deletions cut 3 bases from V and 6 bases from J, with 12 bases between. The CDR3 is 14 residues long. The germline gives CDR1 LNHDA, CDR2 SQIVND (reference sequence). Written as DNA, the CDR3 is TGTGCCAGTAGTATCACCGGCACCTCAAACATTCAGTACTTC. It translates to CASSITGTSNIQYF.

This rearrangement joins TRBV27 to TRBJ1-2; D unclear. The V end lost 0 bases, the J end lost 3 bases, and 11 bases lay between the germline ends. The CDR3 is 15 amino acids. Germline assignment: CDR1 MNHEY and CDR2 SMNVEV (reference sequence). CDR3 sequence reads: CASSLSPDGDYGYTF. CDR3 coding DNA: TGTGCCAGCAGTTTATCTCCAGACGGGGACTATGGCTACACCTTC.

The rearrangement joins TRBV27 to TRBJ2-1; D possibly corresponds to TRBD1 (6 bases). CDR1 is MNHEY and CDR2 is SMNVEV in the germline V gene (reference sequence). The CDR3 totals 14 residues. Trimming took 3 bases from V and 5 from J, leaving 11 bases between them. The CDR3 loop reads CASSFGQGHNEQFF. Written as DNA, the CDR3 is TGTGCCAGCAGTTTTGGGCAGGGGCACAATGAGCAGTTCTTC.

The chain employs TRBV14 and TRBJ2-7, with D uncertain. Germline CDR1 and CDR2: SGHDN and FVKESK. CDR3 length: 12 residues. Trimming left V 0 bases short and J 2 bases short, with 2 bases between. The CDR3 bases are TGTGCCAGCAGCCAAGAAGCCTACGAGCAGTACTTC. The encoded protein is CASSQEAYEQYF.

CDR3 bases: TGTGCCAGTAGTATTACTGCGGGGGGGCCCACCGGGGAGCTGTTTTTT. This translates into CASSITAGGPTGELFF. The chain employs TRBV19 and TRBJ2-2; 9 bases map to TRBD2. V lost 3 bases and J lost 4; bases outside the gene matches: 6. CDR1 is LNHDA and CDR2 is SQIVND in the germline V gene (reference sequence). The CDR3 totals 16 residues.

This clone was recorded a few times. V usage is TRBV6-5 and J usage is TRBJ1-5; tentative D call: TRBD1 (5 bases). V lost 9 bases and J lost 6, with 15 bases in between. CDR1 is MNHEY and CDR2 is SVGAGI in the germline V gene. CDR3 length: 13 amino acids. The CDR3 coding sequence is TGTGCCAGTAGGCAGGGACGGGGTCAGCCCCAGCATTTT. Translation gives CASRQGRGQPQHF.

V is TRBV4-1 and J is TRBJ1-1; 7 bases match TRBD1. The CDR3 sequence is 13 residues long. Germline V gene sequence: CDR1 MGHRA, CDR2 YSYEKL. Unmatched junction bases numbered 1, after V lost 1 base and J lost 5 bases. The CDR3 here is CASSQGQGTEAFF. DNA of the CDR3: TGCGCCAGCAGCCAAGGACAGGGAACTGAAGCTTTCTTT.

In this sample, this clone turned up once. The chain is built from TRBV30 and TRBJ1-5; D may be TRBD1 (6 bases). The CDR3 has 14 residues. Looked up from germline, CDR1 is GTSNPN and CDR2 is SVGIG (reference sequence). V lost 3 bases, J lost 2 bases, and 11 bases lay in between. In DNA, the CDR3 is TGTGCCTGGAGGGGCAGGGGAGGCAATCAGCCCCAGCATTTT. This sequence encodes CAWRGRGGNQPQHF.

The genes are TRBV11-3 and TRBJ1-1, with D unresolved. The germline V gene encodes CDR1 SGHNT and CDR2 YENEEA. Deletions cut 0 bases from V and 0 bases from J, with 8 bases between. The CDR3 is made up of 15 amino acids. In DNA, the CDR3 is TGTGCCAGCAGCTTAGAAAGCCAAATGAACACTGAAGCTTTCTTT. It encodes CASSLESQMNTEAFF.

This clone was found once. The V gene is TRBV5-1, the J gene TRBJ2-5, with 9 positions matching TRBD2. The V gene end was trimmed by 4 bases and the J gene end by 0 bases; junction bases not matched to a gene: 1. Per germline, CDR1 SGHRS and CDR2 YFSETQ. The CDR3 is 14 amino acids. CDR3 sequence (DNA): TGCGCCAGCAGCCCTAGCGGGAACCAAGAGACCCAGTACTTC. Translation: CASSPSGNQETQYF.

This clone has only a few counts. The V and J genes are TRBV7-9 and TRBJ2-3, with D possibly called TRBD1 or TRBD2 (5 bases each). The CDR3 has 15 amino acids. Germline CDR1 SEHNR, CDR2 FQNEAQ (reference sequence). The V and J ends lost 7 bases and 2 bases respectively, with 16 bases between them. CDR3 DNA sequence: TGTGCCAGCACCTCCGGGACGAGCAACACAGATACGCAGTATTTT. Translation gives CASTSGTSNTDTQYF.

The chain links TRBV7-2 to TRBJ1-1; D uncertain. V lost 4 bases to trimming and J lost 1 base, with 19 bases between them. This CDR3 has 17 residues. Germline CDR1 reads SGHTA; CDR2 reads FQGNSA. The CDR3: CASSSTLPGFGNTEAFF. DNA of the CDR3: TGTGCCAGCAGCTCAACTCTCCCTGGGTTCGGGAACACTGAAGCTTTCTTT. Together with reference TRBV7-2 and TRBJ1-1, the CDR3 gives the full variable domain: GAGVSQSPSNKVTEKGKDVELRCDPISGHTALYWYRQSLGQGLEFLIYFQGNSAPDKSGLPSDRFSAERTGGSVSTLTIQRTQQEDSAVYLCASSSTLPGFGNTEAFFGQGTRLTVV.

This rearrangement joins TRBV4-1 to TRBJ1-5; possible D gene TRBD1, 6 bases. The CDR3 spans 15 residues. V lost 3 bases and J lost 5, with 14 bases in between. CDR1 is MGHRA and CDR2 is YSYEKL in the germline V gene. As DNA, the CDR3 is TGCGCCAGCAGCCAGGAGACAGGTCTCTATCAGCCCCAGCATTTT. It specifies CASSQETGLYQPQHF.

The V call is TRBV6-5, the J call TRBJ2-2; TRBD1 matches 7 bases. Germline CDR1 and CDR2: MNHEY and SVGAGI. CDR3 length: 15 amino acids. The V segment lost 6 bases and the J segment 3 bases; nucleotides outside the gene matches: 7. CDR3 protein: CASRPNRGYTGELFF. CDR3 DNA: TGTGCCAGCAGGCCGAACAGGGGCTACACCGGGGAGCTGTTTTTT.

The V and J genes are TRBV25-1 and TRBJ2-1, with a possible D match to TRBD2 (5 bases). The germline V and J ends were trimmed by 5 bases and 4 bases, with 18 bases remaining between them. This CDR3 has 16 amino acids. Germline-derived CDR1 and CDR2 are MGHDK and SYGVNS. Written as DNA, the CDR3 is TGTGCCAGCAGTAGCGCGGGCTGGGCCCAATACAATGAGCAGTTCTTC. Translating gives CASSSAGWAQYNEQFF.

V and J are TRBV7-9 and TRBJ1-2; the match to TRBD1 covers 9 bases. Looked up from germline, CDR1 is SEHNR and CDR2 is FQNEAQ (reference sequence). Losses at the gene ends were 5 bases for V and 8 bases for J; bases not matched to a gene: 15. This CDR3 has 16 amino acids. CDR3 loop: CASSPGTGSWWRGYTF. The CDR3 DNA reads as TGTGCCAGCAGCCCAGGGACAGGGTCTTGGTGGCGCGGCTACACCTTC.

The chain joins TRBV19 to TRBJ1-1, with no clear D. V was pared by 6 bases and J by 1 base, with 6 bases between. The CDR3 has 12 amino acids. Germline values: CDR1 LNHDA, CDR2 SQIVND (reference sequence). CDR3 in DNA: TGTGCCAGTAGATGGCAGAACACTGAAGCTTTCTTT. Translation gives CASRWQNTEAFF.

The CDR3 bases are TGTGCCAGTAACTCAAGGACAGGGGCCGTCAATGGCTACACCTTC. Residues: CASNSRTGAVNGYTF. This chain joins TRBV19 and TRBJ1-2; TRBD1 agrees at 9 bases. The junction had 12 bases not matched to a gene; V was cut back by 7 bases and J by 6 bases. This CDR3 spans 15 amino acids. In germline, CDR1 is LNHDA, CDR2 SQIVND (reference sequence).

V and J are TRBV4-3 and TRBJ2-7; D is uncertain. The CDR3 extends over 16 amino acids. CDR1 is LGHNA, CDR2 YSLEER, per germline. Trimming removed 1 base at V and 0 bases at J, with 13 bases between. In nucleotides, the CDR3 is TGCGCCAGCAGCCAAGGATATAGGACGCTCTCCTACGAGCAGTACTTC. Its translation is CASSQGYRTLSYEQYF.

This CDR3 reads CASSQVYGGRRGAEAFF. CDR3 in DNA: TGCGCCAGCAGCCAAGTGTACGGGGGCCGCAGGGGGGCTGAAGCTTTCTTT. The chain links TRBV4-3 to TRBJ1-1; 7 bases agree with TRBD1. Germline loops: CDR1 LGHNA, CDR2 YSLEER. V gave up 1 base and J gave up 6 bases; unmatched junction bases: 14. The CDR3 is 17 amino acids.

The rearrangement uses TRBV2 and TRBJ1-2; 12 bases match TRBD1. With 7 bases clipped from V and 7 bases from J, the junction kept 4 bases outside the gene matches. CDR1 and CDR2 from the germline V gene are SNHLY and FYNNEI. This CDR3 is 13 amino acids long. The CDR3 DNA reads TGTGCCAGCAAGGGACAGGGGGCGGCTGGCTACACCTTC. Its translation: CASKGQGAAGYTF.

The J gene is TRBJ1-1, the V gene TRBV4-3, with 10 positions matching TRBD1. The V gene end was trimmed by 3 bases and the J gene end by 5 bases; junction bases not matched to a gene: 6. This CDR3 region has 15 residues. Germline V gives CDR1 LGHNA, CDR2 YSLEER. The CDR3 sequence: CASSQTGQGGTEAFF. The CDR3 DNA reads as TGCGCCAGCAGCCAGACAGGACAGGGGGGGACTGAAGCTTTCTTT.